These T cell receptor beta chains were read from a single sample in a study of blood T cells in healthy people across ages. TCRdb reprocessed the 5' RACE reads with MiXCR, giving one entry per CDR3 protein. This table holds around 1.5 million distinct CDR3 sequences, 30% to 35% found once. Sequencing was done on a sample of blood. These receptor sequences come from a woman aged 25 to 39 in good health. Each CDR3 is given with its conserved first and last residue. D genes are given only for firm matches. The size field is filled for only some rows; it gives once, few, many or a size class.

D,J,V,size,DNA,CDR3
NA,TRBJ1-2,TRBV20-1,few,TGCAGTGCCGACCTTTGGGATGGCTACACCTTC,CSADLWDGYTF
TRBD2,TRBJ2-3,TRBV2,NA,TGTGCCAGCAGTGAATGGGTGGTGAGACTAGCGGGGGAGCCAGATACGCGGTATTTT,CASSEWVVRLAGEPDTRYF
NA,TRBJ2-7,TRBV12-3/TRBV12-4,many,TGTGCCAGCAGCTTAGTGGGCGCCTCCTACGAGCAGTACTTC,CASSLVGASYEQYF
NA,TRBJ2-1,TRBV20-1,few,TGCAGTGCCAGAACCCTGGGGGCCACCGCCTACAATGAGCAGTTCTTC,CSARTLGATAYNEQFF
NA,TRBJ1-2,TRBV18,NA,TGTGCCAGCTCACCACGGGAGGTTTGGTATGGCTACACCTTC,CASSPREVWYGYTF
NA,TRBJ2-3,TRBV7-2,NA,TGTGCCAGCAGCTTGATGGGGGGCGCCTCAGATACGCAGTATTTT,CASSLMGGASDTQYF
NA,TRBJ2-7,TRBV20-1,NA,TGCAGTCTCGAGAGAGATTTCTACGAGCAGTACTTC,CSLERDFYEQYF
NA,TRBJ2-1,TRBV25-1,few,TGTGCCAGCAGTGACGGCGTATTCGGGACAAAGCAGTTCTTC,CASSDGVFGTKQFF
NA,TRBJ2-4,TRBV4-2,NA,TGTGCCAGCAGCCAATCCTCCGGTGGGGATAAGCGAAACATTCAGTACTTC,CASSQSSGGDKRNIQYF
TRBD1,TRBJ1-2,TRBV25-1,once,TGTGCCAGCAGTGAAACGGACAGGGGGGTATTCGGCTACACCTTC,CASSETDRGVFGYTF
TRBD1,TRBJ1-2,TRBV20-1,few,TGCAGTGCTGGCGAAGGACAGGGAAATACTGGCTACACCTTC,CSAGEGQGNTGYTF
NA,TRBJ1-6,TRBV3-1,NA,TGTGCCAGCAGCCCCCCCCGGTTGGCAGCGAGCTCCTATAATTCACCTCTCCACTTT,CASSPPRLAASSYNSPLHF
NA,TRBJ2-1,TRBV6-2/TRBV6-3,few,TGTGCCAGCAGCCGCGGATGGGGCCTATACAATGAGCAGTTCTTC,CASSRGWGLYNEQFF
TRBD1,TRBJ2-7,TRBV5-5,few,TGTGCCAGCAGCTTGGGGAGGGGGGACAGGGTGGACGAGCAGTACTTC,CASSLGRGDRVDEQYF
NA,TRBJ1-4,TRBV5-1,NA,TGCGCCAGCAGCTTGGGACAAAATGAAAAACTGTTTTTT,CASSLGQNEKLFF
NA,TRBJ1-1,TRBV9,few,TGTGCCAGCAGCGTAGATGGGATTCGAGATGAAGCTTTCTTT,CASSVDGIRDEAFF
NA,TRBJ1-1,TRBV20-1,NA,TGCAGTGCTAGAGATTCGTCCGAGGCAGATACTGAAGCTTTCTTT,CSARDSSEADTEAFF
NA,TRBJ2-5,TRBV6-1,NA,TGTGCCAGCAGTGCCCTGATGGACCAAGAGACCCAGTACTTC,CASSALMDQETQYF
TRBD2,TRBJ2-7,TRBV3-1,NA,TGTGCCAGCAGCCAAGATTGGGATTGGCGGGAGGACTCCTACGAGCAGTACTTC,CASSQDWDWREDSYEQYF
TRBD2,TRBJ2-1,TRBV20-1,NA,TGCAGTGCTAGAGGGTTAGCGGGAGGGATCTACAATGAGCAGTTCTTC,CSARGLAGGIYNEQFF
NA,TRBJ2-3,TRBV21-1,NA,TGTGCCAGCAGCTCCCGGCGGGGGACAGTTGTTTCGGGACTAGCGGGACCCGCTAGGGATACGCAGTATTTT,CASSSRRGTVVSGLAGPARDTQYF
TRBD1,TRBJ2-1,TRBV27,NA,TGTGCCAGCAGTTCCAGGGGGTTTATGGGCCCTAACAATGAGCAGTTCTTC,CASSSRGFMGPNNEQFF
NA,TRBJ2-1,TRBV6-5,NA,TGTGCCAGCACCGGCGGTTACAATGAGCAGTTCTTC,CASTGGYNEQFF
NA,TRBJ2-6,TRBV11-2,NA,TGTGCCAGCAGCTCCCAGGGACGGGGGTCTGGGGCCAACGTCCCGACTTTC,CASSSQGRGSGANVPTF
NA,TRBJ1-5,TRBV20-1,few,TGCAGTGCTAGAGCGCTTAATTCAAACAGGGCCGGGCAGCCCCAGCATTTT,CSARALNSNRAGQPQHF
NA,TRBJ2-7,TRBV6-1,few,TGTGCCAGCAGTGTTGGGTACGAAGTCTACGAGCAGTACTTC,CASSVGYEVYEQYF
TRBD2,TRBJ2-1,TRBV12-3/TRBV12-4,few,TGTGCCAGCAACCTCGGACTAGCGGGGCCCTACAATGAGCAGTTCTTC,CASNLGLAGPYNEQFF
TRBD2,TRBJ2-1,TRBV6-2/TRBV6-3,few,TGTGCCAGCAGTCAGAACGGACTAGCGGGAGTATTCGATGAGCAGTTCTTC,CASSQNGLAGVFDEQFF
TRBD1,TRBJ2-1,TRBV14,NA,TGTGCCAGCAGCAAACAGGGGCTTTCCTACAATGAGCAGTTCTTC,CASSKQGLSYNEQFF
TRBD1,TRBJ1-2,TRBV28,NA,TGTGCCAGCAGTCCACCCCGGACAGGCTATGGCTACACCTTC,CASSPPRTGYGYTF
TRBD2,TRBJ2-1,TRBV4-2,NA,TGTGCCAGCAGCCAAGAAACAGCGGGGGGGCAAAAGTCGGAGCAGTTCTTC,CASSQETAGGQKSEQFF
NA,TRBJ1-5,TRBV29-1,NA,TGCAGCGTTGAACGGGATCAGCCCCAGCATTTT,CSVERDQPQHF
NA,TRBJ2-1,TRBV12-3/TRBV12-4,NA,TGTGCCAGCAGTAAGACTAGCTCCTACAATGAGCAGTTCTTC,CASSKTSSYNEQFF
NA,TRBJ1-4,TRBV6-5,few,TGTGCCAGCAGGAAAGGGTTTAATGAAAAACTGTTTTTT,CASRKGFNEKLFF
NA,TRBJ2-7,TRBV20-1,NA,TGCAGTGCTAGAGACCGCAGCGGGCACTCCTACAATGAGCAGTACTTC,CSARDRSGHSYNEQYF
NA,TRBJ1-2,TRBV29-1,many,TGCAGCGATTCGCAGGGGTACTATGGCTACACCTTC,CSDSQGYYGYTF
NA,TRBJ2-1,TRBV27,few,TGTGCCAGCAGTCCCCCGTACAGGGGGGGTGAGCAGTTCTTC,CASSPPYRGGEQFF
TRBD1,TRBJ1-5,TRBV20-1,NA,TGCAGTGCTAGTCCTTGGACAGGGGGGGATCAGCCCCAGCATTTT,CSASPWTGGDQPQHF
TRBD1,TRBJ2-1,TRBV4-1,few,TGCGCCAGCAGCCAAGCAGAGGGGGCCTACGAGCAGTTCTTC,CASSQAEGAYEQFF
NA,TRBJ2-7,TRBV20-1,many,TGCAGTGCTAGAGATGAGACCGTAGGAGTGGACTACGAGCAGTACTTC,CSARDETVGVDYEQYF
NA,TRBJ1-2,TRBV7-9,many,TGTGCCAGCAGCCCGAGCAGTGGTAACTATGGCTACACCTTC,CASSPSSGNYGYTF
TRBD2,TRBJ2-7,TRBV4-2,many,TGTGCCAGCAGCCAGGTGACTAGCGGGAGTGTCTCCTACGAGCAGTACTTC,CASSQVTSGSVSYEQYF
NA,TRBJ1-5,TRBV6-1,few,TGTGCCAGCAGTGCCCCCGGACTGAGCAATCAGCCCCAGCATTTT,CASSAPGLSNQPQHF
TRBD1,TRBJ1-4,TRBV4-1,NA,TGCGCCAGCAGCCACCCGTTGGGACAGCACACTGCAACTAATGAAAAACTGTTTTTT,CASSHPLGQHTATNEKLFF